This entry is about one T cell receptor (beta chain). Its antigen remains unknown. The entry originates in a study of untreated major depressive disorder. Generated by immunoSEQ multiplex PCR, the TCRdb table keeps only in-frame clones and is missing some. The table includes tens of thousands of clones, 85% to 95% detected once. The CDR3 is made up of 15 amino acids. The V segment lost 0 bases and the J segment 3 bases; nucleotides outside the gene matches: 4. Germline V CDR1 and CDR2: SGHRS, YFSETQ. Overall study results and limits: Sequencing comparisons covered only three preselected Vbeta families.

Sequenced sample: CD4+ T cells from PBMCs. The chain has TRBV5-1 and TRBJ2-7; 9 positions agree with TRBD1. The receptor's source is a man between 25 and 39 years old in good health. The CDR3 region has the DNA TGCGCCAGCAGCTTGGGAACAGGGGGCCACTACGAGCAGTACTTC. Translation gives CASSLGTGGHYEQYF.